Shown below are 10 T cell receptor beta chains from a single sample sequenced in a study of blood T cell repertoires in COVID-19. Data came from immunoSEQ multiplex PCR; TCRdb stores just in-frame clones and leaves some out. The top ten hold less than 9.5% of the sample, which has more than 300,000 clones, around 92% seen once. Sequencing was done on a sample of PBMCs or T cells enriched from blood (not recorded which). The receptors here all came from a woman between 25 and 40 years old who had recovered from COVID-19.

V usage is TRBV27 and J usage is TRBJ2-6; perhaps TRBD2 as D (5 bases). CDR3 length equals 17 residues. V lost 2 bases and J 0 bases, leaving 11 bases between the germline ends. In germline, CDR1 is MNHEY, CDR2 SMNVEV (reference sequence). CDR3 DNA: TGTGCCAGCAGTTTACAGTGGACTTCCTCTGGGGCCAACGTCCTGACTTTC. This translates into CASSLQWTSSGANVLTF.

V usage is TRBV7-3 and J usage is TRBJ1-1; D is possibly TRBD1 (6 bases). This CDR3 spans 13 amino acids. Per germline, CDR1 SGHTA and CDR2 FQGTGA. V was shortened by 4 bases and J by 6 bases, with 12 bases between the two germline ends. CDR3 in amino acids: CASSYRGASEAFF. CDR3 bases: TGTGCCAGCAGCTACCGGGGGGCCTCTGAAGCTTTCTTT.

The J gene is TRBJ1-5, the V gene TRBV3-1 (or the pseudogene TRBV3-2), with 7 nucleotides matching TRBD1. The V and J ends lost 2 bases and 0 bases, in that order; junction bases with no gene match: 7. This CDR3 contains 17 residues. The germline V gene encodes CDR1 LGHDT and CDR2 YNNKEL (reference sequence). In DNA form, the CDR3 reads TGTGCCAGCAGCCAATTTTCTGGGGACAGTAGCAATCAGCCCCAGCATTTT. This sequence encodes CASSQFSGDSSNQPQHF.

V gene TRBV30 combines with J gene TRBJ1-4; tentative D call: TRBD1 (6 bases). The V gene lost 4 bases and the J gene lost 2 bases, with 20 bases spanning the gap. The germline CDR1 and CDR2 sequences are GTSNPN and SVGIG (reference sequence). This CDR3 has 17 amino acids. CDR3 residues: CAWNGPNRADTNEKLFF. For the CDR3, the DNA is TGTGCCTGGAATGGTCCGAACAGGGCTGACACTAATGAAAAACTGTTTTTT.

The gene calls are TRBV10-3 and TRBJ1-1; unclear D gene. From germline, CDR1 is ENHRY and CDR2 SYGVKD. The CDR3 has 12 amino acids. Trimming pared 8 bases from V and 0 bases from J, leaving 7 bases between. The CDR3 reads CAIGGVNTEAFF. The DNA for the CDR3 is TGTGCCATCGGCGGAGTGAACACTGAAGCTTTCTTT.

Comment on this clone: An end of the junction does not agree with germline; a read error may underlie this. CDR3 sequence (DNA): TGTGCCAGTAGCAGAACTAGCTCCCAAGCGACCCAGTACTTC. It codes for CASSRTSSQATQYF. The chain carries TRBV19 and TRBJ2-5, with D possibly matching TRBD2 (6 bases). The V gene's germline CDR1 is LNHDA and CDR2 SQIVND (reference sequence). The CDR3 runs to 14 residues. Together with reference TRBV19 and TRBJ2-5, the CDR3 gives the full variable domain: DGGITQSPKYLFRKEGQNVTLSCEQNLNHDAMYWYRQDPGQGLRLIYYSQIVNDFQKGDIAEGYSVSREKKESFPLTVTSAQKNPTAFYLCASSRTSSQATQYFGPGTRLLVL.

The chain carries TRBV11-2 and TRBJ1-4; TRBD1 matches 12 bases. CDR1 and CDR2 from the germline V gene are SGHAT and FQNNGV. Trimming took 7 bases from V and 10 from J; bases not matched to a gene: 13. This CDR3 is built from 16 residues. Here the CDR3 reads CASTPRSGQGASKLFF. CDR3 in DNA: TGTGCCAGCACCCCCCGGTCGGGACAGGGGGCCTCAAAACTGTTTTTT.

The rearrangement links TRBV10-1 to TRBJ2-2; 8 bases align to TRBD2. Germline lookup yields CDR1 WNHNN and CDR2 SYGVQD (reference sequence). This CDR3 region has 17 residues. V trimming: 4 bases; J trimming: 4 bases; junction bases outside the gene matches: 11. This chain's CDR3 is CASSVAGLALSTGELFF. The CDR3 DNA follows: TGCGCCAGCAGTGTAGCAGGACTAGCCCTATCCACCGGGGAGCTGTTTTTT.

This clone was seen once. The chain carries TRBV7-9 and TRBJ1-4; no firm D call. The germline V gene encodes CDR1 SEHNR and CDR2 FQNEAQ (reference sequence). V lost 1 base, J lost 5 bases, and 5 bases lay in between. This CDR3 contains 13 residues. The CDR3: CASSLGRNEKLFF. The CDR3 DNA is TGTGCCAGCAGCTTAGGGCGGAATGAAAAACTGTTTTTT.

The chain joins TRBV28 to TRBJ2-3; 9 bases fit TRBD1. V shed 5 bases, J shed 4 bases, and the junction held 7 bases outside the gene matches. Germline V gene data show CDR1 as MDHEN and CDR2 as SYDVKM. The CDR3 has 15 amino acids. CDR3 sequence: CASSRDRGVADTQYF. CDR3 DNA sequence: TGTGCCAGCAGTCGAGACAGGGGGGTGGCAGATACGCAGTATTTT. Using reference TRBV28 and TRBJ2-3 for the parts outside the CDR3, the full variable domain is DVKVTQSSRYLVKRTGEKVFLECVQDMDHENMFWYRQDPGLGLRLIYFSYDVKMKEKGDIPEGYSVSREKKERFSLILESASTNQTSMYLCASSRDRGVADTQYFGPGTRLTVL.